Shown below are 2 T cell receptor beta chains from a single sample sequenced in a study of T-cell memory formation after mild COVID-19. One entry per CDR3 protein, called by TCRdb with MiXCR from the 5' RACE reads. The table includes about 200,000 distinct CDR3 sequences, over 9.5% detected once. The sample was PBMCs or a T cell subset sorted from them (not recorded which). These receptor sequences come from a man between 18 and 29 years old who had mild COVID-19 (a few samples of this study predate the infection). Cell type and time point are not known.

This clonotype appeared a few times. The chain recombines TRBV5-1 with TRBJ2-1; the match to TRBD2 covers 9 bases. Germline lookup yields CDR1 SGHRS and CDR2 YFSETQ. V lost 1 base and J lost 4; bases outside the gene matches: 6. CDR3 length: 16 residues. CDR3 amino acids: CASSLQRGGDYNEQFF. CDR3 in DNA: TGCGCCAGCAGCTTGCAACGCGGGGGGGATTACAATGAGCAGTTCTTC.

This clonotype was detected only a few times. The CDR3 DNA sequence: TGTGCCAGCTACCTGAGACTGAACTACGAGCAGTACGTC. Translating gives CASYLRLNYEQYV. The genes are TRBV2 and TRBJ2-7; no reliable D call. This CDR3 region has 13 residues. The germline V gene has CDR1 SNHLY and CDR2 FYNNEI. V was trimmed by 8 bases and J by 3 bases, leaving 14 bases between them.